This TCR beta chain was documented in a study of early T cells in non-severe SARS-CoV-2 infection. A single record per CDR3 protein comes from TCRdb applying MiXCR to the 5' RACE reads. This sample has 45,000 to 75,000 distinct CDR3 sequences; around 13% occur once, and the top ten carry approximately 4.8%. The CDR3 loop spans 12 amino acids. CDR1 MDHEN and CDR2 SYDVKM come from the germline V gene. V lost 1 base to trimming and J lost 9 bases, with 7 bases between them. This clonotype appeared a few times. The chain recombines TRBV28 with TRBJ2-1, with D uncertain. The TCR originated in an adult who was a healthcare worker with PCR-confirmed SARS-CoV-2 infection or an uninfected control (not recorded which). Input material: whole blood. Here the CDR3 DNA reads TGTGCCAGCAGTTTATCAAACACTGAGCAGTTCTTC. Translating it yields CASSLSNTEQFF.